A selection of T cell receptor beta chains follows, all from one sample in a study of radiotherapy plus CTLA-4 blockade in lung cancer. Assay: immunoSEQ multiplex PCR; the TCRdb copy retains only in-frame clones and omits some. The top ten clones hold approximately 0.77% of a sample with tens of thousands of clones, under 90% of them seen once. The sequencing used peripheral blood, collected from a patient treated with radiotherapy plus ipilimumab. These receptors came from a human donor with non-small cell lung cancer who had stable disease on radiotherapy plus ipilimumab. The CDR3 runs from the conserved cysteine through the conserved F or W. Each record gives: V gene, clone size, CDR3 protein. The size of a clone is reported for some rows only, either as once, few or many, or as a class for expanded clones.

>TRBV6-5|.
CASSPQGRAYNEQFF
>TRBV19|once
CASSMVGRQETQYF
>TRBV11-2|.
CASSLDPAGRNNYGYTF
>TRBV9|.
CASSVTGGNEKLFF
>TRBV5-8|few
CASSWARGNSNQPQHF
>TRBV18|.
CASSLGQGIGELFF
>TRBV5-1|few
CASSLGAETQYF
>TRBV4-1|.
CASSQETSGGTGELFF
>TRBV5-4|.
CASSLGGLAGYIAQETQYF
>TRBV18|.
CASSPTQQVGSPLHF
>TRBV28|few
CASSPPGQGFYEQYF
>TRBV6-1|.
CATRAPGVSGELFF
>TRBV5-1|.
CASSLGQTYSEQFF
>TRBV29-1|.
CSVEDPLAAGANVLTF
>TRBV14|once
CASSLQPNTEAFF
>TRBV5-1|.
CASSFSGDYGYTF
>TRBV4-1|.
CASSQVALVGEQFF
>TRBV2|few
CATKRQGAPPGANVLTF
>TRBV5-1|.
CASTRGGGPSDTQYF
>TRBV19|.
CASSIVGGMKADTQYF
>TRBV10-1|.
CASSESDEQFF
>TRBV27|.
CASSGWEQGNSPLHF
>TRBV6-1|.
CASSQRQESNQPQHF
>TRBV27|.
CASSDSTGGLWGHEKLFF
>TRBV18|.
CASSKADSGANVLTF
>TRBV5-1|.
CASSPEGGRGMGKDEQFF
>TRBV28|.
CASSLSSPHEQYF
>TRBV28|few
CASSLGDDREKLFF
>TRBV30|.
CAWHTGGLTEAFF
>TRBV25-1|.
CASSDSGGYTF
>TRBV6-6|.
CASSYGTKTYEQYF
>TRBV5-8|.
CASSFKDNYGYTF
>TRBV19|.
CASSIVSGTPSANNEQFF
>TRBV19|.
CASKFASTDTQYF
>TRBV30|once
CAWSQAQEGGLIQYF
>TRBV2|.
CASSEPDSPPNIQYF
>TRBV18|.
CASSPRLARGGDMIIQYF
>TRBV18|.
CASSPPIRDEQFF
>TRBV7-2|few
CASSRTGTGGGNQPQHF
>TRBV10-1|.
CASSESAGTGIQTQYF
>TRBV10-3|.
CAISEPGGRNEQFF
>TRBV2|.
CASTRETMGYTF